This section outlines one TCR beta chain sequence together with its context. The data derive from a study of patients and donors after allogeneic stem cell transplantation. Trimming at V came to 11 bases and at J to 5 bases, leaving 8 bases not matched to a gene. Germline V lookup: CDR1 MNHEY, CDR2 SMNVEV (reference sequence). The CDR3 has 12 amino acids. Using its own MiXCR run on the RT-PCR reads, TCRdb lists one record per CDR3 protein. The table includes 150,000 or so distinct CDR3 sequences, more than 20% detected once. The sequenced material came from blood, either unsorted or a sorted T cell fraction (not recorded which). The clonotype originates from a human donor who was either an allogeneic HSCT recipient or a stem cell or donor lymphocyte infusion donor (not recorded which). It is not recorded whose cells these are; they may come from a transplant donor. J is TRBJ1-2 and V is TRBV27, with TRBD1 matching over 7 bases. The CDR3 region is CAERGGRYGYTF. The CDR3 DNA reads as TGTGCCGAGAGAGGGGGCCGGTATGGCTACACCTTC.